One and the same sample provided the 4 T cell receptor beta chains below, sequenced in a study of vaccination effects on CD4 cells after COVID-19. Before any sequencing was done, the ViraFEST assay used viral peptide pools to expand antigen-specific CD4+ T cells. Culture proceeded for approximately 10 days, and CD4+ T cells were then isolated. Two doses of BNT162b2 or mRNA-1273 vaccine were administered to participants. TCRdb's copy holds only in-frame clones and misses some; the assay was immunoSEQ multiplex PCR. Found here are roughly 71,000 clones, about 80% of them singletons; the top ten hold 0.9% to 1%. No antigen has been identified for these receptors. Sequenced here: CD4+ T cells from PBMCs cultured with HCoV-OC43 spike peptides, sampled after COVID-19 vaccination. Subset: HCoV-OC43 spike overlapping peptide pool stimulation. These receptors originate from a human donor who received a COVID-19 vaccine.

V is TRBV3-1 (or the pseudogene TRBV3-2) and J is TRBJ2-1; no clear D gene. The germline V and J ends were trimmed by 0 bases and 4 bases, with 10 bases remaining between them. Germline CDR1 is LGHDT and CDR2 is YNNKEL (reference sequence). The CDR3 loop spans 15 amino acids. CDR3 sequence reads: CASSQDTKFYNEQFF. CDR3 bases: TGTGCCAGCAGCCAAGATACCAAGTTTTACAATGAGCAGTTCTTC.

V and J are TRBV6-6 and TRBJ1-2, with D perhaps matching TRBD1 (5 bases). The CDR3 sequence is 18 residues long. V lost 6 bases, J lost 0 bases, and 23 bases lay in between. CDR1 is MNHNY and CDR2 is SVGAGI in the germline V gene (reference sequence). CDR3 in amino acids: CASRRQPYTPLANYGYTF. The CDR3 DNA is TGTGCCAGCAGGCGACAGCCCTACACTCCTTTAGCTAACTATGGCTACACCTTC.

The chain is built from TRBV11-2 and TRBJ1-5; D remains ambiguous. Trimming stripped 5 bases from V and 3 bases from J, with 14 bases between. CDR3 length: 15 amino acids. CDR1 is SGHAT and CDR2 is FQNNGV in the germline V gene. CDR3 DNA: TGTGCCAGCAGCCCTCTGCGTGGTAACAATCAGCCCCAGCATTTT. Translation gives CASSPLRGNNQPQHF.

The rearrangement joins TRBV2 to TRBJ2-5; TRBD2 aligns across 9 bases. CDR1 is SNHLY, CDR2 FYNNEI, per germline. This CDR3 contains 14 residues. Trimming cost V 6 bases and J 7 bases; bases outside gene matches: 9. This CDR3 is CASRPGTSRGTQYF. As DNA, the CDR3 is TGTGCCAGCAGACCGGGGACTAGCCGGGGGACCCAGTACTTC.